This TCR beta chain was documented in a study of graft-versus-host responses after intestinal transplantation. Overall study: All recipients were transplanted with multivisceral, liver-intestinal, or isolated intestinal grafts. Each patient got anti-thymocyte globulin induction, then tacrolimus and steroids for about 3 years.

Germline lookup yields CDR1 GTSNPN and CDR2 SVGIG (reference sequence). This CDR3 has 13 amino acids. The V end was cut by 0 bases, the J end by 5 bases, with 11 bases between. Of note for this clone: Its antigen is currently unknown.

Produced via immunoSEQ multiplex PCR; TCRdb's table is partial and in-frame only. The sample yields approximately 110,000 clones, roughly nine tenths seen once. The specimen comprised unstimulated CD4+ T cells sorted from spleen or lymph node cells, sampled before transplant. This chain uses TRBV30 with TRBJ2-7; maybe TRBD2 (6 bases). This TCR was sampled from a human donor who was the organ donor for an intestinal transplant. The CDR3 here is CAWSVRGGHEQYF. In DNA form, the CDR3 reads TGTGCCTGGAGTGTAAGGGGAGGCCACGAGCAGTACTTC.